This entry is about one T cell receptor beta chain. Looked up from germline, CDR1 is KGHSH and CDR2 is LQKENI. With 3 bases removed from V and 4 bases from J, the gap between germline ends came to 12 bases. The CDR3 is made up of 15 amino acids. Profiling relied on immunoSEQ multiplex PCR, and the TCRdb table lists in-frame clones only, not all of them. In the table there are about 340,000 clones, around 80% of which are singletons. These data belong to a study of blood T cell repertoires in COVID-19. Material: peripheral blood. The sequence came from a man aged 30 to 45 with active or convalescent COVID-19. This rearrangement joins TRBV18 to TRBJ1-4; D call uncertain. CDR3: CASSPSGRGNEKLFF. CDR3 sequence (DNA): TGTGCCAGCTCACCCAGCGGGCGGGGTAATGAAAAACTGTTTTTT.